The entry below describes one T cell receptor beta chain. Antigen: not known. These data come from a study of beta chain features in type 1 diabetes. At the level of the study: Similarity in age, gender and cell yields was seen between patients and healthy donors.

CDR3 length equals 15 residues. Germline CDR1 SQVTM, CDR2 ANQGSEA. Trimming shortened V by 4 bases and J by 0 bases, and 13 bases separated the two germline ends. Expressed TCRB transcripts got sequenced, as all isolated RNA was reverse transcribed. Repertoires were generated with immunoSEQ multiplex PCR, while TCRdb's copy carries only in-frame clones and drops some. Among roughly 180,000 clones, approximately 13% were seen once, and the ten largest hold approximately 0.64%. The study's findings and limits: Cells with high TCR expression could be over-represented by cDNA sequencing. Researchers reported that naive, central memory and Treg TCRB repertoires appeared more similar in patients than in healthy donors.

Sorted populations all had greater than 98% purity. This rearrangement joins TRBV29-1 to TRBJ2-1, with a possible D match to TRBD2 (5 bases). This TCR derives from a woman aged 18 to 35 in good health. Sequenced sample: central memory CD4+ T cells from blood. CDR3 sequence: CSVVGDPSSYNEQFF. The DNA of the CDR3 is TGCAGCGTTGTGGGAGATCCGAGCTCCTACAATGAGCAGTTCTTC.